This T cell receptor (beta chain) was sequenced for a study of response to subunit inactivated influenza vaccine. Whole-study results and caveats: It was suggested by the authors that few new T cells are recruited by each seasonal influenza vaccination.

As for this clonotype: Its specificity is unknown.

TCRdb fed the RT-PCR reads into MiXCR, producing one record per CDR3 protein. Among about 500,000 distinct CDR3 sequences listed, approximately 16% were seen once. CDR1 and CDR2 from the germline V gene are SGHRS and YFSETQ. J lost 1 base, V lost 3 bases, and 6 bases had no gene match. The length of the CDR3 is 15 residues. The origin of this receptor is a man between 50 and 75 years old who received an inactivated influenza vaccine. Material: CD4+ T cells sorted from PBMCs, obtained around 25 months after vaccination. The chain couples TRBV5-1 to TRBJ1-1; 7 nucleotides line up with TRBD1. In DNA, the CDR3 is TGCGCCAGCAGCTACGCGACAGGGCGGAACACTGAAGCTTTCTTT. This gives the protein CASSYATGRNTEAFF. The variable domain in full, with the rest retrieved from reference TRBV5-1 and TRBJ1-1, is KAGVTQTPRYLIKTRGQQVTLSCSPISGHRSVSWYQQTPGQGLQFLFEYFSETQRNKGNFPGRFSGRQFSNSRSEMNVSTLELGDSALYLCASSYATGRNTEAFFGQGTRLTVV.